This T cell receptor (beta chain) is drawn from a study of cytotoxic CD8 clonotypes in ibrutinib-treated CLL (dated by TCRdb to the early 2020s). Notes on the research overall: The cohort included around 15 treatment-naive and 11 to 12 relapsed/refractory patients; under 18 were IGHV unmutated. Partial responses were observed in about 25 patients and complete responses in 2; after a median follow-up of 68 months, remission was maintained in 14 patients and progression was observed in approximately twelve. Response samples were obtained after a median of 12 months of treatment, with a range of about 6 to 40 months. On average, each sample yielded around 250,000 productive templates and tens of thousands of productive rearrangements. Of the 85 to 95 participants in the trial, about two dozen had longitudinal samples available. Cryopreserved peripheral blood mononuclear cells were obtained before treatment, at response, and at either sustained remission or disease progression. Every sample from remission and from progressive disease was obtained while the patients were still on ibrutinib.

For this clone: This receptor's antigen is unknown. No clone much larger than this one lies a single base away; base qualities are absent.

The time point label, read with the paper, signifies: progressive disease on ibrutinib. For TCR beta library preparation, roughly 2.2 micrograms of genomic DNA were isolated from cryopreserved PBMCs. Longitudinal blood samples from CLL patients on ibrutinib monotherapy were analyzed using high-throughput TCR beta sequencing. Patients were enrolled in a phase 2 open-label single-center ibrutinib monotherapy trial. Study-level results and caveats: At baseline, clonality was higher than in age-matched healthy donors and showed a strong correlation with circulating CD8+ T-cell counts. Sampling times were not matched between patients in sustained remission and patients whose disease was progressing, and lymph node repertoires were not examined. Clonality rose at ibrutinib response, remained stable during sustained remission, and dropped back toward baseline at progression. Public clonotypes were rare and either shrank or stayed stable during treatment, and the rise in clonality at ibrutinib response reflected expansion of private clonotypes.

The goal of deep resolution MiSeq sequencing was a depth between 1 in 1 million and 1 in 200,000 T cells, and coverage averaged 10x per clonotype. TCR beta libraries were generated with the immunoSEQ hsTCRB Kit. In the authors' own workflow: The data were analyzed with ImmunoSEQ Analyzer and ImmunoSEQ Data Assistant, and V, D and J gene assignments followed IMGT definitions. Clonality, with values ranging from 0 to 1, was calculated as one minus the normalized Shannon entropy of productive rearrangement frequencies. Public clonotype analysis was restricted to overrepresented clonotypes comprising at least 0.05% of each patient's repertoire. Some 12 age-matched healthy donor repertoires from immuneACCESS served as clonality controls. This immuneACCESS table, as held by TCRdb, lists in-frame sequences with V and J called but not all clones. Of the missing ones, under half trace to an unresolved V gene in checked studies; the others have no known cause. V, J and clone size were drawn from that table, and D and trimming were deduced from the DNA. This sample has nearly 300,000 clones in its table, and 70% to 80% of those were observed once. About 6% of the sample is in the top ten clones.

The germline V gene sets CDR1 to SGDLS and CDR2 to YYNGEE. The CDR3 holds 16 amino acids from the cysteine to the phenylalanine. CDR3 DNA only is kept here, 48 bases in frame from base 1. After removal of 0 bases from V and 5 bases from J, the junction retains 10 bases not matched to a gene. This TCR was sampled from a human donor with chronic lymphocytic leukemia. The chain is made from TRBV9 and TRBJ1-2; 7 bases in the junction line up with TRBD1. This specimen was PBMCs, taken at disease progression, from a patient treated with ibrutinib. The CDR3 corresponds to CASSVGDSLDGYGYTF. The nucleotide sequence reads TGTGCCAGCAGCGTAGGGGACAGCCTTGACGGGTATGGCTACACCTTC.